The 9 T cell receptor beta chains reported below all come from one sample, sequenced in a study of control samples from healthy donors and cancer patients. Some clones are missing from TCRdb's copy, which holds only in-frame ones; the method was immunoSEQ multiplex PCR. Of 170,000 or so clones in the sample, 80% to 95% are singletons; the top ten hold around 1.6%. The specimen sequenced was blood. The receptors stem from a man aged 18 to 29 in good health.

The chain joins TRBV18 to TRBJ2-7, with D uncertain. The germline V and J ends were trimmed by 5 bases and 6 bases, with 8 bases remaining between them. The V gene's germline CDR1 is KGHSH and CDR2 LQKENI. The CDR3 consists of 11 residues. CDR3 region: CASSERSEQYF. The CDR3 nucleotides are TGTGCCAGCTCAGAAAGGAGCGAGCAGTACTTC.

In nucleotides, the CDR3 is TGTGCCAGCAGCCCAGGTCTGGGTAATGAAAAACTGTTTTTT. This codes for CASSPGLGNEKLFF. The rearrangement joins TRBV7-2 to TRBJ1-4; no definite D call. Germline CDR1 is SGHTA and CDR2 is FQGNSA. V shed 5 bases and J shed 4 bases, with 11 bases lying between them. The CDR3 runs 14 residues.

The chain couples TRBV7-9 to TRBJ2-5; a possible D gene is TRBD2 (6 bases). V dropped 5 bases and J dropped 5 bases, with 12 bases sitting between them. The CDR3 length is 13 residues. CDR1 and CDR2 (germline): SEHNR, FQNEAQ (reference sequence). The CDR3: CASSPPGEETQYF. CDR3 coding DNA: TGTGCCAGCAGCCCACCGGGGGAGGAGACCCAGTACTTC.

The chain uses TRBV5-4 and TRBJ1-5; D gene uncertain. The CDR3 consists of 12 residues. V was pared by 0 bases and J by 5 bases, with 3 bases between. CDR1 and CDR2 (germline): SGHNT, YYREEE (reference sequence). The CDR3: CASSLGDQPQHF. DNA of the CDR3: TGTGCCAGCAGCTTGGGGGATCAGCCCCAGCATTTT.

The chain recombines TRBV6-5 with TRBJ1-5; 7 nucleotides match TRBD1. The germline CDR1 and CDR2 sequences are MNHEY and SVGAGI. The CDR3 has 13 amino acids. J gave up 6 bases and V 5 bases, and 4 bases lay outside the gene matches. For the CDR3, the DNA is TGTGCCAGCAGTATACAGGGGACTCAGCCCCAGCATTTT. Amino acids: CASSIQGTQPQHF.

This chain uses TRBV6-5 with TRBJ1-5; D might be TRBD1 (6 bases). V was cut by 7 bases and J by 1 base, with 8 bases left in between. The germline CDR1 and CDR2 sequences are MNHEY and SVGAGI. The CDR3 consists of 13 residues. The CDR3 loop reads CASKTGSNQPQHF. CDR3 bases: TGTGCCAGCAAGACAGGAAGCAATCAGCCCCAGCATTTT.

This chain connects TRBV25-1 to TRBJ1-2, with 8 bases identical to TRBD1. The V and J ends lost 5 bases and 2 bases, in that order; junction bases with no gene match: 7. Per the germline V gene, CDR1 is MGHDK and CDR2 is SYGVNS. The CDR3 extends over 15 amino acids. In nucleotides, the CDR3 is TGTGCCAGCAGTTTGGGACAGGCAGGAAACTATGGCTACACCTTC. Amino acids: CASSLGQAGNYGYTF.

This clone came up once. The chain couples TRBV2 to TRBJ1-6; 9 positions agree with TRBD1. CDR3 size: 14 residues. Germline CDR1 reads SNHLY; CDR2 reads FYNNEI. V lost 6 bases and J lost 10; bases outside the gene matches: 7. DNA of the CDR3: TGTGCCAGCAGACAGGGGGCGACGGGCTCACCCCTCCACTTT. It specifies CASRQGATGSPLHF. Looking up the rest from reference TRBV2 and TRBJ1-6 gives the full variable domain: EPEVTQTPSHQVTQMGQEVILRCVPISNHLYFYWYRQILGQKVEFLVSFYNNEISEKSEIFDDQFSVERPDGSNFTLKIRSTKLEDSAMYFCASRQGATGSPLHFGNGTRLTVT.

This clone is a singleton in its sample. The rearrangement uses TRBV28 and TRBJ2-7, with a tentative D call TRBD1 (6 bases). V was cut by 5 bases and J by 7 bases, with 21 bases left in between. Germline lookup yields CDR1 MDHEN and CDR2 SYDVKM. This CDR3 spans 15 amino acids. The CDR3 region is CASSPRTEVKVEQYF. As DNA, the CDR3 is TGTGCCAGCAGTCCGAGGACAGAAGTTAAGGTGGAGCAGTACTTC.